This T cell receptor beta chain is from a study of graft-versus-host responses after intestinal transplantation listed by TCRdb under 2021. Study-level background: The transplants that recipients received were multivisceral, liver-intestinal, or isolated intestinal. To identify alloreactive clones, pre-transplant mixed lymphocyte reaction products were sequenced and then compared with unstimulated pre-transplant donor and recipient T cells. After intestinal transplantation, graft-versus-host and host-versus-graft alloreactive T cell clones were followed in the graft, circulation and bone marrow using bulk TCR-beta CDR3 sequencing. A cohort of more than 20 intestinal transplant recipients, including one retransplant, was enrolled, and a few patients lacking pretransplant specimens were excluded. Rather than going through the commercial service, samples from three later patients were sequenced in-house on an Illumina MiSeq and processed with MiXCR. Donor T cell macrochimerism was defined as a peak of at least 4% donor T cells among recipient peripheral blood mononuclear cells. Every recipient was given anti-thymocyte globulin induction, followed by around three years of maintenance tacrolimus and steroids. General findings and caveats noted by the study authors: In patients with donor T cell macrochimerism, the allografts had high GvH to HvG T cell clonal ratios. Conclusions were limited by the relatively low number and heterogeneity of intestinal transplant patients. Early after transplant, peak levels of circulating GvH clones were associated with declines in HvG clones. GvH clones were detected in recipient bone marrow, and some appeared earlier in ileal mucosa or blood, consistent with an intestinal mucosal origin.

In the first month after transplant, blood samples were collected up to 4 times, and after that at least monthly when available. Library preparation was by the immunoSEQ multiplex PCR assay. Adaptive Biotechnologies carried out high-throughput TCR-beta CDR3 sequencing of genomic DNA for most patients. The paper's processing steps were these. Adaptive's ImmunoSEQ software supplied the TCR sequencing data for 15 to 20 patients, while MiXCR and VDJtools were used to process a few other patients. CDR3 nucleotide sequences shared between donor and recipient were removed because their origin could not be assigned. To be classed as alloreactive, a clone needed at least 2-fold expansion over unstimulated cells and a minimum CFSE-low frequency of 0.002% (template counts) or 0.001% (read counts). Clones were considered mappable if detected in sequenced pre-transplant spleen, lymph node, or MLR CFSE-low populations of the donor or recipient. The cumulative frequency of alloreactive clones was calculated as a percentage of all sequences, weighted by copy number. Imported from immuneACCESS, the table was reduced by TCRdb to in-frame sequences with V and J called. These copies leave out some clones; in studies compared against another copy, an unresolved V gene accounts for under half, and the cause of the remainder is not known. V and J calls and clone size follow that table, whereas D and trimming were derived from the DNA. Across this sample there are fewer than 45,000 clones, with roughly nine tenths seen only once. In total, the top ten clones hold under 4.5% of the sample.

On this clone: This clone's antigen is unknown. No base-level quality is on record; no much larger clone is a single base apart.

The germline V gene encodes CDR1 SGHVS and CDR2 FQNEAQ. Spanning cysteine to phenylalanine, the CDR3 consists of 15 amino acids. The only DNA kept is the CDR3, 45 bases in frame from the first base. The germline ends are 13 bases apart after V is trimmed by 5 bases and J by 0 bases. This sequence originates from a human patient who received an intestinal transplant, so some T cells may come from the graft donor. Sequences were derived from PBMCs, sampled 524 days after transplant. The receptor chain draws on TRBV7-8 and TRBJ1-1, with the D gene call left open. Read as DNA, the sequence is TGTGCCAGCAGCCCCCTGGCCAGACTGAACACTGAAGCTTTCTTT. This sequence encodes CASSPLARLNTEAFF.